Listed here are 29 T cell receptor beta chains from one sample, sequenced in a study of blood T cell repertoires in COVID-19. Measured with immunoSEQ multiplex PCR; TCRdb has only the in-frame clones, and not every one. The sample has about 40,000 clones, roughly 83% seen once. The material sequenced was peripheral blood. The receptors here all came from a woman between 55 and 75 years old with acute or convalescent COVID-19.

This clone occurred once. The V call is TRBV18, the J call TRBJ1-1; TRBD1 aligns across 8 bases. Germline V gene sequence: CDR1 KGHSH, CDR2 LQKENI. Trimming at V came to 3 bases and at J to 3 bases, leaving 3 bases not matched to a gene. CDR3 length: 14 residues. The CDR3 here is CASSPNRGDTEAFF. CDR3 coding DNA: TGTGCCAGCTCACCCAACAGGGGGGACACTGAAGCTTTCTTT.

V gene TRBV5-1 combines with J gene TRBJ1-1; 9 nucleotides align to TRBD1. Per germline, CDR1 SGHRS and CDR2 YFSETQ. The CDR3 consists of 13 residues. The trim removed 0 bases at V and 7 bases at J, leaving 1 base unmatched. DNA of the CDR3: TGCGCCAGCAGCTTGGGGGGACAGGGTGAAGCTTTCTTT. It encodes CASSLGGQGEAFF. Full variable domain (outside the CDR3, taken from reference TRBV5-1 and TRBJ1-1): KAGVTQTPRYLIKTRGQQVTLSCSPISGHRSVSWYQQTPGQGLQFLFEYFSETQRNKGNFPGRFSGRQFSNSRSEMNVSTLELGDSALYLCASSLGGQGEAFFGQGTRLTVV.

DNA for the CDR3: TGTGCCAGCAGTGAAGCGAATTCTGTCGGCTATGGCTACACCTTC. This codes for CASSEANSVGYGYTF. The J gene is TRBJ1-2, the V gene TRBV6-1; no definite D call. With 0 bases removed from V and 4 bases from J, the gap between germline ends came to 12 bases. The CDR3 spans 15 residues. The germline V gene encodes CDR1 MNHNS and CDR2 SASEGT.

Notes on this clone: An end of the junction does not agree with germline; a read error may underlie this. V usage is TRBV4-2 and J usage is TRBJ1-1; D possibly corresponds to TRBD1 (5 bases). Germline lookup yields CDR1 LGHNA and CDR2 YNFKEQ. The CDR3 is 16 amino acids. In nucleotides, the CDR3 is TGTGCCAGCAGCCAAGATCCGGGGGAGGTGAAGACTGAAGCTTTCTTT. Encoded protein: CASSQDPGEVKTEAFF.

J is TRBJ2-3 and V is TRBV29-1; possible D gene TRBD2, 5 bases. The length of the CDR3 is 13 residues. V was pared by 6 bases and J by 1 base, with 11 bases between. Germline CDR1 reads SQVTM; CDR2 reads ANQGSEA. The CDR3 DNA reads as TGCAGCGTAAGATCCGGGGGCACAGATACGCAGTATTTT. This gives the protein CSVRSGGTDTQYF.

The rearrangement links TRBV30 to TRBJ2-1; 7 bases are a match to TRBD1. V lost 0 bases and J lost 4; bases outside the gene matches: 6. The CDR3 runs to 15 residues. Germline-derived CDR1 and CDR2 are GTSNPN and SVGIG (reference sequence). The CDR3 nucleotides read TGTGCCTGGAGTGTCGTTAGGGGACAGTACAATGAGCAGTTCTTC. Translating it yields CAWSVVRGQYNEQFF.

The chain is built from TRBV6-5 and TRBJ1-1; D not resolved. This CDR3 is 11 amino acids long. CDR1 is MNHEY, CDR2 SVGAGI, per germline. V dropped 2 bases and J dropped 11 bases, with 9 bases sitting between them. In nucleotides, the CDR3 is TGTGCCAGCAGTTACCCCCCGCAGGCTTTCTTT. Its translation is CASSYPPQAFF.

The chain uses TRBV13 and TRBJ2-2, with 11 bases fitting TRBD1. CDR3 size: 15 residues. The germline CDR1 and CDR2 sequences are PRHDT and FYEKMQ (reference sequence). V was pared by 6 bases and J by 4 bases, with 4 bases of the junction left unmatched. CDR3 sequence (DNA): TGTGCCAGCAGTATCGGGACAGGGGGCACCGGGGAGCTGTTTTTT. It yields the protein CASSIGTGGTGELFF.

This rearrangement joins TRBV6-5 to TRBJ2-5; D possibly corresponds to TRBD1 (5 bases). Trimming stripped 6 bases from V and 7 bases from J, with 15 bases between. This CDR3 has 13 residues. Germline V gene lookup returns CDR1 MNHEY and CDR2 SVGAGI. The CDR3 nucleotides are TGTGCCAGCAGCTCAGGACAAATGGGGACCCAGTACTTC. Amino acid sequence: CASSSGQMGTQYF.

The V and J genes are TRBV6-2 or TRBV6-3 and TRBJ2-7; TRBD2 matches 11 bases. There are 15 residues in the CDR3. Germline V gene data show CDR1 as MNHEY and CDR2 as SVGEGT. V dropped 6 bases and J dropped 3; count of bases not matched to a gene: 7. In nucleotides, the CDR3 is TGTGCCAGCAGCCGGCTAGCGGGAGGTGGCTACGAGCAGTACTTC. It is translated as CASSRLAGGGYEQYF.

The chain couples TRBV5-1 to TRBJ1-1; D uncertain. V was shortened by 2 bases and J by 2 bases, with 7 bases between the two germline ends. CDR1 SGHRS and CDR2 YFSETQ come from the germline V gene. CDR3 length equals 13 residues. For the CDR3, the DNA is TGCGCCAGCAGCTTTCAGGAAAACACTGAAGCTTTCTTT. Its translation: CASSFQENTEAFF.

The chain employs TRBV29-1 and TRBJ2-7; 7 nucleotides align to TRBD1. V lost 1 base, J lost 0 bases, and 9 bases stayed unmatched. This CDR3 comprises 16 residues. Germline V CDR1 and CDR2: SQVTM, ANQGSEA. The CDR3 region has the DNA TGCAGCGTTGAAGGTGCGCAGGGGGACAGCTCCTACGAGCAGTACTTC. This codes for CSVEGAQGDSSYEQYF.

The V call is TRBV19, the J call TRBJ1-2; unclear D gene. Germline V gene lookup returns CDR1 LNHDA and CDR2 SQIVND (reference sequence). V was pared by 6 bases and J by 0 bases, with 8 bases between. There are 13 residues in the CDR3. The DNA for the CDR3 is TGTGCCAGTAGGGCCAGCGCTAACTATGGCTACACCTTC. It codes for CASRASANYGYTF.

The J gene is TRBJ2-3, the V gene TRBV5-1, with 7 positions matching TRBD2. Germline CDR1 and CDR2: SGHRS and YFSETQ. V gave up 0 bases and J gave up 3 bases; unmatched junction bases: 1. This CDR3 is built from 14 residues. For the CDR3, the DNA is TGCGCCAGCAGCTTGGGACTAGCAACAGATACGCAGTATTTT. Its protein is CASSLGLATDTQYF.

Here the CDR3 reads CASRRQGMDNEQFF. The DNA for the CDR3 is TGTGCCAGCCGCCGACAGGGGATGGACAATGAGCAGTTCTTC. This sequence joins TRBV5-8 and TRBJ2-1; 8 nucleotides line up with TRBD1. This CDR3 spans 14 amino acids. The V and J ends lost 7 bases and 5 bases, in that order; junction bases with no gene match: 8. Germline values: CDR1 SGHTS, CDR2 YDEGEE.

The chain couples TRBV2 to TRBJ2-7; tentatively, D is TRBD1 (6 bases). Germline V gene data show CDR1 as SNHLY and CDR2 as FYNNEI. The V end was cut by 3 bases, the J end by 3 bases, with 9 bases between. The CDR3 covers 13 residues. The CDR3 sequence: CASSEDSIYEQYF. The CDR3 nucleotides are TGTGCCAGCAGTGAGGACAGTATCTACGAGCAGTACTTC.

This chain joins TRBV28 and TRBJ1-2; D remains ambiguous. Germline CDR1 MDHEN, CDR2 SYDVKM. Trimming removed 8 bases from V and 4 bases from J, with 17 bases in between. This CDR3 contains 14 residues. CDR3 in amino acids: CASRREGQPYGYTF. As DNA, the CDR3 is TGTGCCAGCCGACGGGAAGGGCAGCCCTATGGCTACACCTTC.

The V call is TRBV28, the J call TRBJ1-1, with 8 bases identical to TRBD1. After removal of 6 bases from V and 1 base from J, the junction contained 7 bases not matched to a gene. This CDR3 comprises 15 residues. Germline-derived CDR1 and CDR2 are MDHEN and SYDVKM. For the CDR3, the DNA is TGTGCCAGCAGGCCAAGGACAGGGACGAACACTGAAGCTTTCTTT. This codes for CASRPRTGTNTEAFF.

In nucleotides, the CDR3 is TGCAGCGGTGGACAGGGAGGCAGTGAGACCCAGTACTTC. Translated: CSGGQGGSETQYF. The chain uses TRBV29-1 and TRBJ2-5; 8 positions match TRBD1. This CDR3 contains 13 residues. V lost 7 bases and J lost 5; bases outside the gene matches: 9. Germline V lookup: CDR1 SQVTM, CDR2 ANQGSEA.

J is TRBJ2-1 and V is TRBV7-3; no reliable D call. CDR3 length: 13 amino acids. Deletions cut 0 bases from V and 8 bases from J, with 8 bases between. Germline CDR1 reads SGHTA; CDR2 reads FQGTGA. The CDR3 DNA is TGTGCCAGCAGCTTAACCCTACGGGATGAGCAGTTCTTC. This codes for CASSLTLRDEQFF.

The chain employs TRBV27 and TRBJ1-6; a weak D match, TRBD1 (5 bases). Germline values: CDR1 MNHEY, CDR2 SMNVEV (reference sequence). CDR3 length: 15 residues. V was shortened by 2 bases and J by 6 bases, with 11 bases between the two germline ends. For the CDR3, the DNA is TGTGCCAGCAGTTTAAGACAGAACTCTAATTCACCCCTCCACTTT. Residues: CASSLRQNSNSPLHF.

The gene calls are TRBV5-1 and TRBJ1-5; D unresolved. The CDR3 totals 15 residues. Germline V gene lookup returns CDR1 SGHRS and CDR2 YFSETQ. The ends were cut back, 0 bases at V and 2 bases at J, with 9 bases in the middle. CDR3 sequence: CASSLDPGGNQPQHF. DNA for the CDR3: TGCGCCAGCAGCTTGGACCCGGGTGGCAATCAGCCCCAGCATTTT.

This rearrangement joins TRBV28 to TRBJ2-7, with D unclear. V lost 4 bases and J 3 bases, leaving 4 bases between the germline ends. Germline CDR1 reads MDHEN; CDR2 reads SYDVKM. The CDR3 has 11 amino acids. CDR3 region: CASSSYYEQYF. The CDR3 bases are TGTGCCAGCAGTTCCTACTACGAGCAGTACTTC.

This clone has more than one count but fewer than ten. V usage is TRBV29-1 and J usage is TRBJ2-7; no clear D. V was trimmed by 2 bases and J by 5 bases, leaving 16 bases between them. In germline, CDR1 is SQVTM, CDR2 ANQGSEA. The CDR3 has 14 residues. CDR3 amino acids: CSVERAADINEQYF. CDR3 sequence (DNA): TGCAGCGTTGAACGCGCTGCAGACATCAACGAGCAGTACTTC.

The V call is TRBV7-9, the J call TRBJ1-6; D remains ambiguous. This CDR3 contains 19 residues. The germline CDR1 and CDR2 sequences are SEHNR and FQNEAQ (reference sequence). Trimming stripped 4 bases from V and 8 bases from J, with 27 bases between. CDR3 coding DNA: TGTGCCAGCAGCTCCCCCGAGGTTTCCCATATCTGGAACGATTCACCCCTCCACTTT. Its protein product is CASSSPEVSHIWNDSPLHF.

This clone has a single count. The CDR3 coding sequence is TGTGCCAGCAGTGAGCCCCGGGGGGGCCGGGGCAATGAGCAGTTCTTC. Protein product: CASSEPRGGRGNEQFF. The J gene is TRBJ2-1, the V gene TRBV27; TRBD2 matches 8 bases. After removal of 5 bases from V and 6 bases from J, the junction contained 12 bases not matched to a gene. The CDR3 sequence is 16 residues long. In germline, CDR1 is MNHEY, CDR2 SMNVEV (reference sequence).

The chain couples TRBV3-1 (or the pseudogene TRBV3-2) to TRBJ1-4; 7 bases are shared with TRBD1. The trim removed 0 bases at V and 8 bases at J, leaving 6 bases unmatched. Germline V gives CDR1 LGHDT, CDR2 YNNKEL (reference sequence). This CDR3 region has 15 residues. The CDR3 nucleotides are TGTGCCAGCAGCCAAGACCGGAACAGGGGCGAAAAACTGTTTTTT. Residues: CASSQDRNRGEKLFF.

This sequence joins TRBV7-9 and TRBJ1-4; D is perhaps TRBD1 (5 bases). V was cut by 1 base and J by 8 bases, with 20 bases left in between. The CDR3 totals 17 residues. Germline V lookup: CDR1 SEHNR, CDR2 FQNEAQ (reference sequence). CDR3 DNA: TGTGCCAGCAGCTTAGTAACAGATTTCTTGGGGGGAGAAAAACTGTTTTTT. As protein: CASSLVTDFLGGEKLFF.

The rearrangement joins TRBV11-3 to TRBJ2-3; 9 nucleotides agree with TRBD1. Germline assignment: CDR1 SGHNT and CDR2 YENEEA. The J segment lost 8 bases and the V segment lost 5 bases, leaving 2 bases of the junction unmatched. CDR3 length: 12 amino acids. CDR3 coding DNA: TGTGCCAGCAGCACAGGGGGCCGTACGCAGTATTTT. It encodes CASSTGGRTQYF. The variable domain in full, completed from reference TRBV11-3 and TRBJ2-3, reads EAGVVQSPRYKIIEKKQPVAFWCNPISGHNTLYWYLQNLGQGPELLIRYENEEAVDDSQLPKDRFSAERLKGVDSTLKIQPAELGDSAVYLCASSTGGRTQYFGPGTRLTVL.